This TCR beta chain was found in a study of cytomegalovirus exposure and HLA in healthy donors. A word on this clone: Its antigen is unidentified.

Primers included in the PCR were 60 Vbeta and 13 Jbeta primers. The data were produced by immunoSEQ multiplex PCR, yet TCRdb's version contains in-frame clones alone and is incomplete. The sample contains around 200,000 clones, around 80% of which appear only once. Whole-study findings and limits: In a later analysis, at a false discovery rate of 0.05, fewer than 20,000 TCR beta sequences matched HLA alleles.

What was sequenced was PBMCs. The receptor was derived from a woman aged 60-75 years in good health and CMV-seropositive.

The CDR3 protein is CASSPSLGLADNYNEQFF. CDR3 coding DNA: TGTGCCAGCTCACCGTCCCTTGGACTAGCGGACAATTACAATGAGCAGTTCTTC. V and J are TRBV18 and TRBJ2-1; the match to TRBD2 covers 10 bases. The junction had 12 bases not matched to a gene; V was cut back by 3 bases and J by 4 bases. This CDR3 is built from 18 residues. Germline-derived CDR1 and CDR2 are KGHSH and LQKENI.